This record concerns one T cell receptor (beta chain) sequence. A far bigger clonotype differs at one base, so this is likely a read error. The entry originates in a study of low-dose radiotherapy and immunotherapy resistance in tumors. Primers targeting TRAV and TRBV primed first-strand cDNA, covering alpha and beta chains. Both a constant-region primer and a V-primer adapter served to amplify TCRs across 15 to 20 PCR cycles. TCRdb ran MiXCR on the reads and lists one entry per CDR3 protein. The sample holds tens of thousands of distinct CDR3 sequences, 20% to 25% seen once. Stated time point: before trial treatment. Germline CDR1 and CDR2: SGHNT and YENEEA. CDR3 length equals 14 residues. Trimming removed 6 bases from V and 10 bases from J; junction bases left unmatched: 12.

V and J are TRBV11-3 and TRBJ2-1; 7 bases align to TRBD1. The TCR comes from a male donor with prostate cancer. The starting material was PBMCs, obtained before treatment. The CDR3 reads CASSKGDSSYEQFF. DNA for the CDR3: TGTGCCAGCAGTAAGGGGGACAGCTCCTACGAGCAGTTCTTC.